A single TCR beta chain is shown here with its context. Original data processing: Amplification from reference gene primers served as the basis for estimated nucleated cell counts. The assay was immunoSEQ multiplex PCR, and TCRdb's table has in-frame clones only and misses some. The DNA was the basis for D and trimming; V, J and clone size are from that table. There are about 190,000 clones in the sample; less than 80% occur only once, and around an eighth lies in the top ten. This specimen belongs to a study of blood T cell repertoires in COVID-19. In the study overall: COVID-19 samples from acute and convalescent phases originated in the United States, Italy and Spain. PBMCs, B-cell-depleted T cells, or T cells provided the cDNA or gDNA that made up the material.

With V trimmed by 2 bases and J by 0 bases, 4 bases remained unmatched. This CDR3 is 15 amino acids long. The germline gives CDR1 SGHDT, CDR2 YYEEEE. This rearrangement joins TRBV5-6 to TRBJ1-1; 7 bases fit TRBD1. Sequences were obtained from peripheral blood. The source is a woman between 45 and 60 years old with acute or convalescent COVID-19. The CDR3 region is CASSFYRGMNTEAFF. The CDR3, as DNA: TGTGCCAGCAGCTTTTACAGGGGAATGAACACTGAAGCTTTCTTT.